This TCR beta chain came from a study of blood T cell repertoires in COVID-19 (dated by TCRdb to about 2020). For the study in its entirety: Samples covering the acute and convalescent phases of COVID-19 were provided by collaborators in the United States, Italy and Spain. The repertoires were released in a freely available public database intended as a resource for research on the immune response to SARS-CoV-2. The material from the prospective study consisted of cDNA or gDNA derived from T cells, B-cell-depleted T cells, or PBMCs. Subjects who had been exposed to COVID-19, were actively infected with it, or had recovered from it provided the deeply sampled blood TCRbeta repertoires that made up the dataset. The samples were drawn from two sources: the first 160 participants of the ongoing ImmuneRACE study, and 1,254 subjects contributed by 6 global collaborators. The sample metadata nearly always contained a de-identified subject ID, COVID-19 status, age in years and sex. Where HLA class I and class II types were available, the types were taken from metadata supplied by the sample provider, not from assay-based typing. The paper's findings and limits, for the study overall: How much clinical and demographic metadata was included differed by source and by participant, and the metadata was provided uncurated.

The immunoSEQ Assay, a bias-controlled multiplex PCR, was used to amplify TCRbeta CDR3 regions from genomic DNA. Processing in the source paper ran as follows. Within the assay, amplification of reference gene primers was used to estimate how many nucleated cells each sample contained. To quantify the absolute abundance of each unique TCRbeta CDR3 rearrangement, sequence reads were collapsed and filtered. Productive Simpson clonality was computed per sample as the square root of Simpson's diversity index over productive rearrangements. Imported from immuneACCESS, the table was reduced by TCRdb to in-frame sequences with V and J called. These copies leave out some clones; in studies compared against another copy, an unresolved V gene accounts for under half, and the cause of the remainder is not known. V, J and clone size reflect that table, while D and trimming were determined from the DNA. The sample includes over 35,000 clones, with about four fifths observed a single time. The ten largest clones represent 20% to 30% of the sample.

The collaborating institutions used their own protocols to collect whole blood in K2EDTA tubes. Collaborator samples were shipped for TCRbeta analysis as frozen whole blood, isolated PBMCs, or DNA extracted from either sample type. About this clone: The target of this receptor is not known. Per-nucleotide qualities are absent, and no much larger clonotype sits a single base away.

The sequence came from a human donor with acute or convalescent COVID-19. The donor label of this sample is uncertain. The material sequenced was peripheral blood.

The base sequence is TGTGCCAGCAGCTTAAGAGGGGGCCAAAGGCTCTACAATGAGCAGTTCTTC. The translation is CASSLRGGQRLYNEQFF. The rearranged chain carries TRBV7-9 and TRBJ2-1; 7 central nucleotides agree with TRBD1. CDR1 and CDR2, looked up from the germline V gene (reference sequence), are SEHNR and FQNEAQ. Taken from cysteine to phenylalanine, the CDR3 has 17 residues. Of the read, only the CDR3 DNA is kept; its 51 bases are in frame from base 1. Here V drops 2 bases and J drops 3 bases, and the junction holds 10 bases not matched to any gene.